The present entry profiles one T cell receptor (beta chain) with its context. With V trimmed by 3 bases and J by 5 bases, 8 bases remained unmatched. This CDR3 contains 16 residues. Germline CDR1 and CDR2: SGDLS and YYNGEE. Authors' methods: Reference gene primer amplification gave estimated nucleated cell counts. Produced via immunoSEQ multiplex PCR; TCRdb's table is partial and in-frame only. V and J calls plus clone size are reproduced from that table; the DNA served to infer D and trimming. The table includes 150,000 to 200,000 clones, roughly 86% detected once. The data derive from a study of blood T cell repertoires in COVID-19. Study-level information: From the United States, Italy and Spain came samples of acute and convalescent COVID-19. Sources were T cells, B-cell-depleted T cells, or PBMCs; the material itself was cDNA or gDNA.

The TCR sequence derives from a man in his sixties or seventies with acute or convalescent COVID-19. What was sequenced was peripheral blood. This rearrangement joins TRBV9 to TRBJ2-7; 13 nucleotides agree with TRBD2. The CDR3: CASSETSGRSPNEQYF. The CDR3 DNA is TGTGCCAGCAGCGAGACTAGCGGGAGGAGCCCTAACGAGCAGTACTTC. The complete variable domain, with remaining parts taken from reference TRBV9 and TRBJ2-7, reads DSGVTQTPKHLITATGQRVTLRCSPRSGDLSVYWYQQSLDQGLQFLIQYYNGEERAKGNILERFSAQQFPDLHSELNLSSLELGDSALYFCASSETSGRSPNEQYFGPGTRLTVT.